A single sample is the source of the 27 T cell receptor beta chains below, sequenced in a study of blood T cell repertoires in COVID-19. Some clones are missing from TCRdb's copy, which holds only in-frame ones; the method was immunoSEQ multiplex PCR. The data show roughly 320,000 clones, 85% to 95% seen once. The sequenced material came from PBMCs or T cells enriched from blood (not recorded which). These TCRs come from a woman aged 25 to 39 who had been exposed to COVID-19.

This rearrangement joins TRBV19 to TRBJ2-3, with D maybe TRBD2 (6 bases). Trimming stripped 2 bases from V and 0 bases from J, with 9 bases between. CDR1 and CDR2 (germline): LNHDA, SQIVND (reference sequence). The length of the CDR3 is 15 residues. DNA of the CDR3: TGTGCCAGTAGTATACCGGGGACTAGCACAGATACGCAGTATTTT. Its protein product is CASSIPGTSTDTQYF.

V is TRBV18 and J is TRBJ2-3, with TRBD1 matching 8 bases. The J segment lost 4 bases and the V segment lost 2 bases, leaving 8 bases of the junction unmatched. The CDR3 spans 16 residues. In germline, CDR1 is KGHSH, CDR2 LQKENI. CDR3 protein: CASSPSRTGWADTQYF. CDR3 sequence (DNA): TGTGCCAGCTCACCATCACGGACAGGGTGGGCAGATACGCAGTATTTT.

J is TRBJ1-5 and V is TRBV2; the D is unclear. The CDR3 contains 14 residues. Germline V CDR1 and CDR2: SNHLY, FYNNEI. Trimming pared 6 bases from V and 0 bases from J, leaving 9 bases between. For the CDR3, the DNA is TGTGCCAGCAGGGAGGGATTTAGCAATCAGCCCCAGCATTTT. Its protein is CASREGFSNQPQHF.

The V gene is TRBV5-1, the J gene TRBJ1-2; 7 positions match TRBD1. V lost 2 bases to trimming and J lost 8 bases; unmatched junction nucleotides: 6. Germline V gives CDR1 SGHRS, CDR2 YFSETQ. This CDR3 comprises 13 residues. This CDR3 reads CASSLTGVRGYTF. DNA of the CDR3: TGCGCCAGCAGCTTAACAGGGGTTCGCGGCTACACCTTC.

The chain joins TRBV6-2 or TRBV6-3 to TRBJ1-2; D gene uncertain. The CDR3 has 11 amino acids. V dropped 2 bases and J dropped 8 bases, with 6 bases sitting between them. The germline V gene encodes CDR1 MNHEY and CDR2 SVGEGT. The chain's CDR3 is CASSYHGGYTF. The CDR3 DNA is TGTGCCAGCAGTTACCACGGGGGCTACACCTTC.

As for this clone: The same CDR3 arises from other DNA sequences in this sample as well. The chain employs TRBV5-1 and TRBJ2-3, with D tentatively TRBD2 (5 bases). Germline values: CDR1 SGHRS, CDR2 YFSETQ. The CDR3 has 15 residues. Trimming pared 2 bases from V and 0 bases from J, leaving 10 bases between. CDR3 in amino acids: CASSFLTGSTDTQYF. CDR3 DNA: TGCGCCAGCAGCTTCCTGACGGGGAGCACAGATACGCAGTATTTT.

V gene TRBV7-6 combines with J gene TRBJ2-1; D uncertain. The CDR3 has 16 amino acids. The V end lost 4 bases, the J end lost 1 base, and 14 bases lay between the germline ends. Germline CDR1 reads SGHVS; CDR2 reads FNYEAQ. This chain's CDR3 is CASSSPLGVSYNEQFF. The CDR3 region has the DNA TGTGCCAGCAGCTCCCCTCTAGGAGTATCCTACAATGAGCAGTTCTTC.

The J gene is TRBJ2-7, the V gene TRBV6-5, with no clear D. In germline, CDR1 is MNHEY, CDR2 SVGAGI. The CDR3 contains 13 residues. V was trimmed by 7 bases and J by 3 bases, leaving 13 bases between them. CDR3 sequence reads: CASIPPGYYEQYF. The DNA for the CDR3 is TGTGCCAGCATCCCCCCGGGTTACTACGAGCAGTACTTC.

This rearrangement joins TRBV6-5 to TRBJ2-7, with 8 nucleotides matching TRBD1. The CDR3 runs to 14 residues. After removal of 6 bases from V and 7 bases from J, the junction contained 11 bases not matched to a gene. Per the germline V gene, CDR1 is MNHEY and CDR2 is SVGAGI. The CDR3 reads CASRKPTGVEEQYF. Here the CDR3 DNA reads TGTGCCAGCAGAAAACCGACAGGGGTCGAAGAGCAGTACTTC.

This rearrangement joins TRBV7-2 to TRBJ1-2; D unclear. The CDR3 runs 13 residues. Germline lookup yields CDR1 SGHTA and CDR2 FQGNSA. Trimming pared 1 base from V and 1 base from J, leaving 4 bases between. The CDR3 reads CASSLDFNYGYTF. DNA of the CDR3: TGTGCCAGCAGCTTAGACTTTAACTATGGCTACACCTTC.

The chain couples TRBV19 to TRBJ1-2, with D maybe TRBD1 (6 bases). CDR1 is LNHDA and CDR2 is SQIVND in the germline V gene (reference sequence). The CDR3 length is 15 residues. V was clipped by 3 bases and J by 8 bases, with 19 bases between them. In DNA form, the CDR3 reads TGTGCCAGTAGTATCACAGGGACGAGCGCGGTCGGCTACACCTTC. Its protein product is CASSITGTSAVGYTF.

In this sample, this clone turned up once. The chain joins TRBV4-1 to TRBJ1-1; TRBD1 matches at 7 bases. CDR3 length: 14 amino acids. Losses at the gene ends were 4 bases for V and 4 bases for J; bases not matched to a gene: 6. Germline V gene sequence: CDR1 MGHRA, CDR2 YSYEKL. CDR3 amino acids: CASSPRQGPTEAFF. In DNA, the CDR3 is TGCGCCAGCAGCCCGCGACAGGGACCCACTGAAGCTTTCTTT.

V and J are TRBV7-2 and TRBJ2-3; 8 bases are shared with TRBD2. J was trimmed by 1 base and V by 0 bases; bases with no gene match: 3. This CDR3 is built from 16 residues. Germline V gene lookup returns CDR1 SGHTA and CDR2 FQGNSA. This CDR3 is CASSLASGDRTDTQYF. Here the CDR3 DNA reads TGTGCCAGCAGCTTAGCTAGCGGGGACCGCACAGATACGCAGTATTTT.

The chain combines TRBV7-9 with TRBJ2-2; D not certain. The CDR3 is 13 residues long. With 0 bases removed from V and 6 bases from J, the gap between germline ends came to 5 bases. Looked up from germline, CDR1 is SEHNR and CDR2 is FQNEAQ (reference sequence). The DNA for the CDR3 is TGTGCCAGCAGCTTAGCCGGGTCCGGGGAGCTGTTTTTT. As protein: CASSLAGSGELFF.

The CDR3 bases are TGTGCCAGCAGTTTATTCCGGGGGATCCTCGGAAACACCATATATTTT. Residues: CASSLFRGILGNTIYF. The genes are TRBV28 and TRBJ1-3; D possibly corresponds to TRBD1 (5 bases). V was shortened by 1 base and J by 4 bases, with 14 bases between the two germline ends. In germline, CDR1 is MDHEN, CDR2 SYDVKM. The CDR3 is 16 residues long. The variable domain in full, completed from reference TRBV28 and TRBJ1-3, reads DVKVTQSSRYLVKRTGEKVFLECVQDMDHENMFWYRQDPGLGLRLIYFSYDVKMKEKGDIPEGYSVSREKKERFSLILESASTNQTSMYLCASSLFRGILGNTIYFGEGSWLTVV.

This clone appeared once. The V call is TRBV3-1 (or the pseudogene TRBV3-2), the J call TRBJ2-5; TRBD2 matches at 12 bases. V lost 8 bases to trimming and J lost 5 bases; unmatched junction nucleotides: 9. The V gene's germline CDR1 is LGHDT and CDR2 YNNKEL (reference sequence). The length of the CDR3 is 15 residues. CDR3: CASEPRLAGGETQYF. Written as DNA, the CDR3 is TGTGCCAGCGAACCTCGGCTAGCGGGGGGGGAGACCCAGTACTTC.

The V call is TRBV28, the J call TRBJ2-7; TRBD2 might be the D (7 bases). Per germline, CDR1 MDHEN and CDR2 SYDVKM. This CDR3 region has 15 residues. V lost 2 bases, J lost 10 bases, and 21 bases lay in between. The CDR3 reads CASSLVGGGGAGQYF. The CDR3 DNA sequence: TGTGCCAGCAGTTTAGTGGGGGGCGGGGGCGCAGGCCAGTACTTC.

The genes are TRBV7-2 and TRBJ2-3; 10 bases align to TRBD2. Trimming cost V 1 base and J 2 bases; bases outside gene matches: 9. Germline V gene lookup returns CDR1 SGHTA and CDR2 FQGNSA. This CDR3 contains 18 residues. CDR3 bases: TGTGCCAGCAGCTTAGATAGCGGGGGGACTATTAACACAGATACGCAGTATTTT. Protein sequence: CASSLDSGGTINTDTQYF.

The chain joins TRBV18 to TRBJ1-2, with D unclear. The V and J ends lost 3 bases and 4 bases respectively, with 15 bases between them. The CDR3 covers 15 residues. Germline V CDR1 and CDR2: KGHSH, LQKENI. CDR3 bases: TGTGCCAGCTCACCCCAGCAGTCCGGAGGCTATGGCTACACCTTC. Translation: CASSPQQSGGYGYTF.

The rearrangement joins TRBV3-1 (or the pseudogene TRBV3-2) to TRBJ1-4, with D perhaps TRBD1 (6 bases). The CDR3 totals 15 residues. Per the germline V gene, CDR1 is LGHDT and CDR2 is YNNKEL (reference sequence). V was pared by 2 bases and J by 6 bases, with 13 bases between. The CDR3 DNA reads TGTGCCAGCAGCCAACAGGGGATTTTAGATGAAAAACTGTTTTTT. This translates into CASSQQGILDEKLFF.

The rearrangement links TRBV2 to TRBJ1-1; D is undetermined. V was cut by 1 base and J by 4 bases, with 10 bases left in between. CDR3 size: 14 residues. The germline gives CDR1 SNHLY, CDR2 FYNNEI. The CDR3 coding sequence is TGTGCCAGCAGTGAAGGAGCTTACGGCACTGAAGCTTTCTTT. The encoded protein is CASSEGAYGTEAFF.

Here the CDR3 DNA reads TGTGCCAGCAGTTTAGGTCGCGAGATGCTGAACACTGAAGCTTTCTTT. Residues: CASSLGREMLNTEAFF. This sequence joins TRBV27 and TRBJ1-1; D is undetermined. This CDR3 region has 16 residues. The germline V gene encodes CDR1 MNHEY and CDR2 SMNVEV (reference sequence). V lost 2 bases to trimming and J lost 0 bases, with 13 bases between them.

The rearrangement links TRBV30 to TRBJ1-2; 8 positions match TRBD1. Trimming at V came to 3 bases and at J to 4 bases, leaving 10 bases not matched to a gene. This CDR3 comprises 15 residues. The germline gives CDR1 GTSNPN, CDR2 SVGIG (reference sequence). The CDR3 nucleotides are TGTGCCTGGAGGGGGCCTCAGGGGGCTGTCTATGGCTACACCTTC. Translated, it gives CAWRGPQGAVYGYTF.

The chain carries TRBV7-3 and TRBJ2-3; D uncertain. The germline gives CDR1 SGHTA, CDR2 FQGTGA. The germline V and J ends were trimmed by 2 bases and 2 bases, with 8 bases remaining between them. The CDR3 loop spans 14 amino acids. The CDR3 sequence: CASSLEHYTDTQYF. The CDR3 bases are TGTGCCAGCAGCTTAGAACACTACACAGATACGCAGTATTTT. The variable domain in full, with the rest retrieved from reference TRBV7-3 and TRBJ2-3, is GAGVSQTPSNKVTEKGKYVELRCDPISGHTALYWYRQSLGQGPEFLIYFQGTGAADDSGLPNDRFFAVRPEGSVSTLKIQRTERGDSAVYLCASSLEHYTDTQYFGPGTRLTVL.

The CDR3 nucleotides read TGTGCCATCAGGGAGACCCAGTCCTACAATGAGCAGTTCTTC. Its translation: CAIRETQSYNEQFF. V gene TRBV10-3 combines with J gene TRBJ2-1; D ambiguous. Trimming left V 6 bases short and J 1 base short, with 10 bases between. The CDR3 is made up of 14 amino acids. Per germline, CDR1 ENHRY and CDR2 SYGVKD.

This clone was found once. The rearrangement uses TRBV6-5 and TRBJ1-6; D uncertain. The CDR3 has 15 residues. Germline V gives CDR1 MNHEY, CDR2 SVGAGI. Between the trimmed V and J ends, which lost 4 bases and 6 bases, there was a span of 13 bases. Here the CDR3 DNA reads TGTGCCAGCAGTTTGACCGGACGGGGTAATTCACCCCTCCACTTT. Protein product: CASSLTGRGNSPLHF.

This clone was observed once. The chain employs TRBV29-1 and TRBJ2-5, with no clear D. The CDR3 totals 13 residues. With 0 bases removed from V and 4 bases from J, the gap between germline ends came to 9 bases. CDR1 is SQVTM, CDR2 ANQGSEA, per germline. DNA for the CDR3: TGCAGCGTTGAAGACCCACCCGGAGAGACCCAGTACTTC. Translation: CSVEDPPGETQYF.